This T cell receptor beta chain was profiled in a study of shared clonotypes between healthy human individuals. Comments on this clone: The antigen is not known.

The naive CD8 subset, CD45RO-negative cells positively selected for CCR7, excluded terminally differentiated effector memory CD45RA+ cells. Libraries were prepared by immunoSEQ multiplex PCR; TCRdb keeps only in-frame clonotypes and omits some of them. The repertoire holds hundreds of thousands of clones, with 95% to 97% as singletons. Germline V gene sequence: CDR1 MNHEY, CDR2 SVGAGI. The CDR3 totals 15 residues. Trimming shortened V by 1 base and J by 7 bases, and 15 bases separated the two germline ends. Study-level results: What rarefaction showed was incomplete sorted-subset sequencing despite large depth.

This chain links TRBV6-5 with TRBJ2-3, with D possibly matching TRBD1 (7 bases). The specimen sequenced was naive CD8+ T cells sorted from blood. The source is a woman in her twenties or thirties in good health. CDR3 sequence: CASSYYRQGGHTQYF. In DNA, the CDR3 is TGTGCCAGCAGTTACTATAGACAGGGAGGACATACGCAGTATTTT.